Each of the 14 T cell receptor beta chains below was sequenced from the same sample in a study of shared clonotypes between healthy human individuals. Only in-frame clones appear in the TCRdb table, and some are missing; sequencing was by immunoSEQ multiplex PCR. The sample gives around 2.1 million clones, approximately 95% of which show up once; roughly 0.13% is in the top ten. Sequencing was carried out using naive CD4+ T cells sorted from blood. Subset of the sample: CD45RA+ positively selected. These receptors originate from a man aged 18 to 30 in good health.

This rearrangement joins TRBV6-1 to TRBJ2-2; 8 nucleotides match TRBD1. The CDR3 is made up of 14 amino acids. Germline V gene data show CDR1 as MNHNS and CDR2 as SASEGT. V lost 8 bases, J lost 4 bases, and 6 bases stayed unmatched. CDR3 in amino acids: CASFGQGATGELFF. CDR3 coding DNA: TGTGCCAGCTTTGGACAGGGAGCCACCGGGGAGCTGTTTTTT.

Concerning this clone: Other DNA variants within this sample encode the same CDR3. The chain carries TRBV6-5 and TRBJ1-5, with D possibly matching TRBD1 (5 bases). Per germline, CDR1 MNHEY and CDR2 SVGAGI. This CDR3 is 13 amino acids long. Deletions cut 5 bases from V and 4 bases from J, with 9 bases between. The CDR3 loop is CASSETGNQPQHF. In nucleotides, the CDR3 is TGTGCCAGCAGTGAAACAGGTAATCAGCCCCAGCATTTT.

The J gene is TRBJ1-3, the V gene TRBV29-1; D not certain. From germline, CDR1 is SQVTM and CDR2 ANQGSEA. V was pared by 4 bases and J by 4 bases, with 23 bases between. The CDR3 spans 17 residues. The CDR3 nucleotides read TGCAGCGTTGTAAGTCCGCCCCGGCCGGGTTCCGGAAACACCATATATTTT. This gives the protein CSVVSPPRPGSGNTIYF.

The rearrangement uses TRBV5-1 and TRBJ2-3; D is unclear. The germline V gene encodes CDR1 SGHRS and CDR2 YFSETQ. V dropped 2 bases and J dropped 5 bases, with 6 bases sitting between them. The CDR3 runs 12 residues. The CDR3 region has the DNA TGCGCCAGCAGCTTCCCCAAAGATACGCAGTATTTT. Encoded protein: CASSFPKDTQYF.

CDR3 bases: TGTGCCAGCAGCGTAACAGGGACCGGGCGTAATGAGCAGTTCTTC. Its translation is CASSVTGTGRNEQFF. The V and J genes are TRBV9 and TRBJ2-1, with D tentatively TRBD1 (6 bases). V lost 1 base to trimming and J lost 7 bases, with 15 bases between them. Germline-derived CDR1 and CDR2 are SGDLS and YYNGEE. The CDR3 consists of 15 residues.

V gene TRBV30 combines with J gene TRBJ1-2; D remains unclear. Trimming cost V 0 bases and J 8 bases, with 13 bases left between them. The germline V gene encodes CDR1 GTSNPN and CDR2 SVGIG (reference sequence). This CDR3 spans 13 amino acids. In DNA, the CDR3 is TGTGCCTGGAGTGTTCCCTTAAACGACGGCTACACCTTC. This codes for CAWSVPLNDGYTF.

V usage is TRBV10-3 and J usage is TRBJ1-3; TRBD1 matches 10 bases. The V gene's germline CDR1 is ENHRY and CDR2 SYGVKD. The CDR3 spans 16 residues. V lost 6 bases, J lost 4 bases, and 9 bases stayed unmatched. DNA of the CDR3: TGTGCCATCAGCGCCGGGACAGGGGCGGTAGGAAACACCATATATTTT. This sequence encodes CAISAGTGAVGNTIYF.

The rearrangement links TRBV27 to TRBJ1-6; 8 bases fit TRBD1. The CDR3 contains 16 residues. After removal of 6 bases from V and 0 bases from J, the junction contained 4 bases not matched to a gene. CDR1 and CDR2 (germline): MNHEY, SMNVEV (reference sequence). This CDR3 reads CASRLDRVSYNSPLHF. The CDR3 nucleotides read TGTGCCAGCAGGCTGGACAGGGTCTCCTATAATTCACCCCTCCACTTT.

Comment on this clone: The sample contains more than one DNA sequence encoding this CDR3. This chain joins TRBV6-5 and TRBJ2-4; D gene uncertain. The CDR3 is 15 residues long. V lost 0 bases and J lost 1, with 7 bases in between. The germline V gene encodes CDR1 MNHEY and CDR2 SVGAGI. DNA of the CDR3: TGTGCCAGCAGTTACTCGGCGGTTGCCAAAAACATTCAGTACTTC. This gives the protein CASSYSAVAKNIQYF.

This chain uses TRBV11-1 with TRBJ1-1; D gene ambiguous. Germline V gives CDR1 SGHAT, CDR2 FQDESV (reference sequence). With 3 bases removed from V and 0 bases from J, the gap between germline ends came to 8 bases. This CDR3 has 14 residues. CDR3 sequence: CASSFPEMNTEAFF. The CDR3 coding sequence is TGTGCCAGCAGCTTCCCAGAGATGAACACTGAAGCTTTCTTT.

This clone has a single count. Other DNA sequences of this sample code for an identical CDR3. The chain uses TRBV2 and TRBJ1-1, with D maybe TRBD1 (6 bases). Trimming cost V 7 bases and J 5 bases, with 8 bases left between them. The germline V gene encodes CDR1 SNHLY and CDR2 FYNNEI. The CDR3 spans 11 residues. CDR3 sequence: CASKTGTEAFF. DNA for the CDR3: TGTGCCAGCAAAACAGGGACTGAAGCTTTCTTT. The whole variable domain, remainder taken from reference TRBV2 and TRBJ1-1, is EPEVTQTPSHQVTQMGQEVILRCVPISNHLYFYWYRQILGQKVEFLVSFYNNEISEKSEIFDDQFSVERPDGSNFTLKIRSTKLEDSAMYFCASKTGTEAFFGQGTRLTVV.

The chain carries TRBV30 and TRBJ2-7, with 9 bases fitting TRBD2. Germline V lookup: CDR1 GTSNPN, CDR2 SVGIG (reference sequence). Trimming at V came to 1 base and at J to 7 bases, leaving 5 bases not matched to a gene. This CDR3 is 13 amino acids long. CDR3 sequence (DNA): TGTGCCTGGAGTGCAGGACTAGCGTGGGAGCAGTACTTC. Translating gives CAWSAGLAWEQYF.

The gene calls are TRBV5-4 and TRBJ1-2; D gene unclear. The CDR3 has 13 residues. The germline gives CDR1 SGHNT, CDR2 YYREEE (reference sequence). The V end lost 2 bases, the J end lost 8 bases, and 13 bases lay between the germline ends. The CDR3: CASSLPGMEGYTF. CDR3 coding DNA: TGTGCCAGCAGCTTACCGGGGATGGAAGGCTACACCTTC.

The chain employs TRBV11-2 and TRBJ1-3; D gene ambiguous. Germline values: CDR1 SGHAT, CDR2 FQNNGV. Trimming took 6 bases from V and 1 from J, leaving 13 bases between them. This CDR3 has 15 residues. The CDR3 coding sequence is TGTGCCAGCAGTTCCGCGGGTCTTTCTGGAAACACCATATATTTT. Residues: CASSSAGLSGNTIYF.